A selection of T cell receptor beta chains follows, all from one sample in a study of response to subunit inactivated influenza vaccine. Each CDR3 protein gets one entry after TCRdb re-called the RT-PCR reads with MiXCR. This sample has under 850,000 distinct CDR3 sequences, with roughly 20% found just once. Source: PBMCs from blood, taken 4 to 6 days after vaccination. The source of these receptors is a man aged 45-65 years who received an inactivated influenza vaccine. Each CDR3 is given without its conserved first and last residue.

CDR3: ASRKEAKNIQY
V: TRBV6-1
J: TRBJ2-4

CDR3: ASRLRQAQETQY
V: TRBV7-9
J: TRBJ2-5

CDR3: ASSGWSVNSPLH
V: TRBV7-2
J: TRBJ1-6

CDR3: SAWDRNQPQH
V: TRBV20-1
J: TRBJ1-5

CDR3: ASSLVAGGEQF
V: TRBV12-3/TRBV12-4
J: TRBJ2-1

CDR3: ASSQVSWAPYEQY
V: TRBV4-3
J: TRBJ2-7

CDR3: ASSLSYNSPLH
V: TRBV6-2/TRBV6-3
J: TRBJ1-6

CDR3: AISLQGVNYGYT
V: TRBV10-3
J: TRBJ1-2

CDR3: SVAGTGTYEQF
V: TRBV29-1
J: TRBJ2-1

CDR3: ASKTGVKEQF
V: TRBV27
J: TRBJ2-1

CDR3: AWSVGRGHNEQF
V: TRBV30
J: TRBJ2-1

CDR3: ASSRVAGSTDTQY
V: TRBV18
J: TRBJ2-3

CDR3: ASSLEPVNSPLH
V: TRBV11-2
J: TRBJ1-6

CDR3: ASSLRTPITGELF
V: TRBV11-2
J: TRBJ2-2

CDR3: ASSSRGPWGYT
V: TRBV5-1
J: TRBJ1-2

CDR3: ASSETSYQPQH
V: TRBV12-3/TRBV12-4
J: TRBJ1-5